These 10 T cell receptor beta chains came from one sample sequenced in a study of human T cells and chemical hapten exposure (dated by TCRdb to 2020 to 2022). The library was obtained by RACE. The instrument given in TCRdb is NextSeq 500. TCRdb reprocessing: public reads trimmed at Q25 with fastp, clones called with MiXCR, in-frame beta chains kept. CDR3 protein sequences are deduplicated, and each keeps its most common genes and DNA. This sample is represented by tens of thousands of distinct CDR3 sequences; roughly 10% of them were singletons. The biggest ten clones account for 2.5% of the sample. The sample's time point label, decoded: patch test 2, 6 weeks after DPC sensitization. Sample treatment or condition, as interpreted from the label and publication: therapeutic diphenylcyclopropenone sensitization with weekly scalp DPC. Sequenced material: whole blood, taken in connection with sensitization to the hapten diphenylcyclopropenone (DPC). The source of these receptors is a young woman with alopecia areata. Some clones in this sample may be carry-over from other donors' samples.

This clonotype has at least ten counts. The J gene is TRBJ2-7, the V gene TRBV28; no clear D gene. The length of the CDR3 is 12 residues. Trimming took 2 bases from V and 4 from J, leaving 6 bases between them. The germline V gene encodes CDR1 MDHEN and CDR2 SYDVKM. Here the CDR3 DNA reads TGTGCCAGCAGTTTAAAGGGTTACGAGCAGTACTTC. Protein sequence: CASSLKGYEQYF.

The V and J genes are TRBV7-9 and TRBJ2-1; 16 nucleotides align to TRBD2. The V gene end was trimmed by 5 bases and the J gene end by 0 bases; junction bases not matched to a gene: 10. The CDR3 runs to 20 residues. Germline CDR1 and CDR2: SEHNR and FQNEAQ (reference sequence). CDR3 loop: CASSPRPGLAGGLSYNEQFF. The CDR3 region has the DNA TGTGCCAGCAGCCCCCGCCCGGGACTAGCGGGAGGGCTCTCCTACAATGAGCAGTTCTTC.

In its sample, this clonotype was seen many times. The J gene is TRBJ2-1, the V gene TRBV11-2; 9 bases match TRBD2. The CDR3 covers 19 residues. V shed 2 bases, J shed 12 bases, and the junction held 23 bases outside the gene matches. Germline lookup yields CDR1 SGHAT and CDR2 FQNNGV. CDR3 sequence reads: CASSLTGTSIGTLSLRQFF. For the CDR3, the DNA is TGTGCCAGCAGCTTAACGGGGACTAGCATAGGGACCCTCAGCTTGCGGCAGTTCTTC.

This clonotype was observed many times. The chain couples TRBV12-3 or TRBV12-4 to TRBJ1-1; TRBD1 matches 7 bases. J was trimmed by 8 bases and V by 1 base; bases with no gene match: 1. The CDR3 has 12 amino acids. CDR3 nucleotides: TGTGCCAGCAGTTTAGGACAGGGAGAAGCTTTCTTT. Protein: CASSLGQGEAFF.

Ten or more counts support this clonotype. J is TRBJ2-3 and V is TRBV11-2; possible D gene TRBD2, 6 bases. The CDR3 is 11 residues long. V lost 5 bases to trimming and J lost 6 bases, with 6 bases between them. Germline assignment: CDR1 SGHAT and CDR2 FQNNGV. The CDR3 loop reads CASSRGDTQYF. In DNA, the CDR3 is TGTGCCAGCAGCCGGGGGGATACGCAGTATTTT.

There are a few counts of this clonotype. The V call is TRBV10-3, the J call TRBJ2-7; D not certain. The V end lost 7 bases, the J end lost 7 bases, and 23 bases lay between the germline ends. The CDR3 covers 15 residues. CDR1 and CDR2 (germline): ENHRY, SYGVKD. In DNA form, the CDR3 reads TGTGCCATCAACCCCGGACCCCCTGCCCACGAGGAGCAGTACTTC. Protein: CAINPGPPAHEEQYF.

V gene TRBV12-3 or TRBV12-4 combines with J gene TRBJ1-2; D not certain. The CDR3 is 13 amino acids. V lost 2 bases and J lost 4, with 8 bases in between. The CDR3 DNA reads as TGTGCCAGCAGTTTAAGTCGGATCTATGGCTACACCTTC. The encoded protein is CASSLSRIYGYTF.

This clonotype was seen at least ten times. Here the CDR3 omits its conserved ending phenylalanine or tryptophan, so a read error is the likely source. The DNA is omitted, as the CDR3 cannot be located on it reliably, and the CDR3 follows TCRdb's listing. V usage is TRBV21-1 and J usage is TRBJ2-4. TRBV21-1 is a documented pseudogene. A total of 9 residues make up the CDR3, ends included. CDR3: CASSKAQYP.

This clonotype was recorded a few times. The V and J genes are TRBV3-1 and TRBJ1-2; the D is unclear. CDR1 is LGHDT and CDR2 is YNNKEL in the germline V gene (reference sequence). CDR3 size: 13 residues. The ends were cut back, 3 bases at V and 2 bases at J, with 7 bases in the middle. CDR3 bases: TGTGCCAGCAGCCAGCTTGACAACTATGGCTACACCTTC. It is translated as CASSQLDNYGYTF.

This clonotype has a count of ten or more. The V and J genes are TRBV5-1 and TRBJ1-4; the D gene is possibly TRBD1 (6 bases). Germline loops: CDR1 SGHRS, CDR2 YFSETQ. Trimming stripped 5 bases from V and 5 bases from J, with 13 bases between. The CDR3 length is 14 residues. The CDR3, as DNA: TGCGCCAGCAGGCGAGGACAGATGAATGAAAAACTGTTTTTT. Translation gives CASRRGQMNEKLFF.